A selection of T cell receptor beta chains follows, all from one sample in a study of response to subunit inactivated influenza vaccine. In TCRdb, the RT-PCR reads were re-called with MiXCR into one record per CDR3 protein. The table records some 640,000 distinct CDR3 sequences, around 14% of them present only once. This sample comprised PBMCs from blood, obtained roughly 15 days before vaccination. The receptors were sampled from a middle-aged man who received an inactivated influenza vaccine. CDR3s include the opening cysteine and the closing phenylalanine or tryptophan. The D gene is left open where the match is weak. A row's size may be missing; if present it is once, few, many or a size class.

size: few
V: TRBV7-2
D: .
J: TRBJ2-7
CDR3: CASSLGPGEEQYF
DNA: TGTGCCAGCAGCTTAGGCCCAGGCGAGGAGCAGTACTTC

size: .
V: TRBV20-1
D: .
J: TRBJ2-5
CDR3: CSARKGIETQYF
DNA: TGCAGTGCTCGTAAGGGGATCGAGACCCAGTACTTC

size: .
V: TRBV6-4
D: TRBD1
J: TRBJ1-2
CDR3: CASRGTGQRYGYTF
DNA: TGTGCCAGCAGAGGGACGGGACAGCGCTATGGCTACACCTTC

size: few
V: TRBV5-6
D: .
J: TRBJ2-7
CDR3: CASSPRRTYEQYF
DNA: TGTGCCAGCAGCCCCCGTCGGACCTACGAGCAGTACTTC

size: few
V: TRBV12-3/TRBV12-4
D: TRBD2
J: TRBJ2-1
CDR3: CASSWGGGGYNEQFF
DNA: TGTGCCAGCAGTTGGGGCGGGGGGGGATACAATGAGCAGTTCTTC

size: .
V: TRBV20-1
D: .
J: TRBJ1-2
CDR3: CSARAGVSYGYTF
DNA: TGCAGTGCTAGAGCAGGGGTGAGCTATGGCTACACCTTC

size: .
V: TRBV24-1
D: TRBD1
J: TRBJ1-2
CDR3: CATSEGPRTGDNYGYTF
DNA: TGTGCCACCAGTGAGGGGCCCCGGACAGGGGATAACTATGGCTACACCTTC

size: .
V: TRBV5-1
D: .
J: TRBJ2-7
CDR3: CASSLVSGSLEEQYF
DNA: TGCGCCAGCAGCTTGGTGTCAGGGAGTCTGGAAGAGCAGTACTTC

size: once
V: TRBV20-1
D: .
J: TRBJ2-5
CDR3: CCARDREGGETQYF
DNA: TGCTGTGCTAGAGATCGGGAAGGGGGAGAGACCCAGTACTTC

size: few
V: TRBV5-6
D: TRBD1
J: TRBJ2-7
CDR3: CASRSDRDRAYEQYF
DNA: TGTGCCAGCAGATCAGACCGGGACAGGGCCTACGAGCAGTACTTC

size: many
V: TRBV20-1
D: TRBD2
J: TRBJ2-5
CDR3: CSARALAGGRGETQYF
DNA: TGCAGTGCTAGAGCCCTAGCGGGAGGGCGAGGGGAGACCCAGTACTTC

size: few
V: TRBV11-2
D: .
J: TRBJ2-7
CDR3: CASSSTWGEQYF
DNA: TGTGCCAGCAGCTCAACTTGGGGGGAGCAGTACTTC

size: few
V: TRBV6-5
D: .
J: TRBJ1-1
CDR3: CASSYSAGRLNTEAFF
DNA: TGTGCCAGCAGTTATTCGGCGGGACGCTTGAACACTGAAGCTTTCTTT

size: .
V: TRBV7-9
D: .
J: TRBJ2-2
CDR3: CASSLSYAGYGTGELFF
DNA: TGTGCCAGCAGCCTTTCCTATGCAGGGTATGGAACCGGGGAGCTGTTTTTT

size: few
V: TRBV10-3
D: .
J: TRBJ2-1
CDR3: CAISDGTEQFF
DNA: TGTGCCATCAGTGACGGGACCGAGCAGTTCTTC

size: .
V: TRBV5-1
D: .
J: TRBJ1-5
CDR3: CASSPGIGNQPQHF
DNA: TGCGCCAGCAGCCCCGGTATCGGCAATCAGCCCCAGCATTTT

size: .
V: TRBV7-8
D: .
J: TRBJ2-2
CDR3: CASRVTGNTGELFF
DNA: TGTGCCAGCCGGGTGACAGGGAACACCGGGGAGCTGTTTTTT

size: few
V: TRBV2
D: .
J: TRBJ2-7
CDR3: CASSEGWQGKYEQYF
DNA: TGTGCCAGCAGTGAAGGCTGGCAGGGAAAGTACGAGCAGTACTTC

size: many
V: TRBV27
D: TRBD1
J: TRBJ1-2
CDR3: CASSPGQGRNFGYTF
DNA: TGTGCCAGCAGTCCCGGACAGGGCCGGAACTTTGGCTACACCTTC

size: few
V: TRBV20-1
D: .
J: TRBJ2-7
CDR3: CSAPKYLESGATYEQYF
DNA: TGCAGTGCTCCCAAATACCTCGAATCCGGGGCAACCTACGAGCAGTACTTC

size: few
V: TRBV14
D: TRBD1
J: TRBJ2-1
CDR3: CASSQSPGTGGNEQFF
DNA: TGTGCCAGCAGCCAGTCCCCGGGAACAGGGGGGAATGAGCAGTTCTTC

size: .
V: TRBV19
D: .
J: TRBJ2-6
CDR3: CASKGSGANVLTF
DNA: TGTGCCAGTAAGGGCTCTGGGGCCAACGTCCTGACTTTC

size: many
V: TRBV29-1
D: .
J: TRBJ1-2
CDR3: CSVKTVPNYGYTF
DNA: TGCAGCGTCAAAACAGTCCCTAACTATGGCTACACCTTC

size: .
V: TRBV7-2
D: TRBD1
J: TRBJ1-2
CDR3: CASSWTGGTLGYTF
DNA: TGTGCCAGCAGCTGGACAGGGGGAACTCTAGGCTACACCTTC

size: .
V: TRBV3-1
D: TRBD1
J: TRBJ1-2
CDR3: CASRDRVRRYGYTF
DNA: TGTGCCAGCAGGGACAGGGTGCGCCGGTATGGCTACACCTTC

size: few
V: TRBV7-2
D: .
J: TRBJ2-3
CDR3: CASSDRGGRRDTQYF
DNA: TGTGCCAGCAGCGATAGGGGGGGCCGGAGGGATACGCAGTATTTT

size: many
V: TRBV5-1
D: .
J: TRBJ2-3
CDR3: CASSLRGDSTDTQYF
DNA: TGCGCCAGCAGCTTGAGAGGGGACAGCACAGATACGCAGTATTTT

size: few
V: TRBV4-1
D: TRBD1
J: TRBJ1-6
CDR3: CASSDRGYNSPLHF
DNA: TGCGCCAGCTCGGACAGGGGATATAATTCACCCCTCCACTTT

size: few
V: TRBV2
D: TRBD1
J: TRBJ1-1
CDR3: CASKGQGRTEAFF
DNA: TGTGCCAGCAAGGGACAGGGAAGGACTGAAGCTTTCTTT

size: .
V: TRBV6-5
D: TRBD1
J: TRBJ2-7
CDR3: CASSLTRQGWNEQYF
DNA: TGTGCCAGCAGTTTGACACGACAGGGATGGAACGAGCAGTACTTC

size: few
V: TRBV7-2
D: .
J: TRBJ2-7
CDR3: CASRDGRGAYEQYF
DNA: TGTGCCAGCAGGGACGGTCGGGGCGCCTACGAGCAGTACTTC

size: .
V: TRBV5-1
D: .
J: TRBJ1-1
CDR3: CANTEAFF
DNA: TGCGCCAACACTGAAGCTTTCTTT

size: .
V: TRBV5-1
D: .
J: TRBJ1-1
CDR3: CASSVRTGNTEAFF
DNA: TGCGCCAGCAGCGTAAGGACGGGGAACACTGAAGCTTTCTTT

size: .
V: TRBV29-1
D: .
J: TRBJ2-5
CDR3: CSVEDRQKYQETQYF
DNA: TGCAGCGTTGAAGATCGTCAGAAGTACCAAGAGACCCAGTACTTC

size: many
V: TRBV12-3/TRBV12-4
D: .
J: TRBJ2-2
CDR3: CASSFWGDGELFF
DNA: TGTGCCAGCAGTTTCTGGGGTGACGGGGAGCTGTTTTTT

size: few
V: TRBV7-2
D: .
J: TRBJ1-1
CDR3: CASSSLRTGKPTEAFF
DNA: TGTGCCAGCAGCTCCTTACGAACAGGGAAGCCAACTGAAGCTTTCTTT

size: few
V: TRBV7-9
D: .
J: TRBJ1-2
CDR3: CASSLGGIGVGKDGYTF
DNA: TGTGCCAGCAGCTTAGGGGGGATTGGGGTCGGCAAGGATGGCTACACCTTC

size: few
V: TRBV20-1
D: .
J: TRBJ2-1
CDR3: CSASGFTAYDNEQFF
DNA: TGCAGTGCTAGCGGATTTACAGCGTACGACAATGAGCAGTTCTTC

size: .
V: TRBV20-1
D: TRBD2
J: TRBJ2-1
CDR3: CSAPFPLAGRYNEQFF
DNA: TGCAGTGCCCCTTTCCCACTAGCGGGGCGCTACAATGAGCAGTTCTTC

size: .
V: TRBV29-1
D: .
J: TRBJ2-3
CDR3: CSVEDRGPGTDTQSF
DNA: TGCAGCGTTGAAGATCGGGGGCCGGGCACAGATACGCAGTCTTTT

size: .
V: TRBV5-4
D: .
J: TRBJ2-7
CDR3: CASSLEGPREQYF
DNA: TGTGCCAGCAGCTTGGAGGGCCCTCGCGAGCAGTACTTC

size: few
V: TRBV5-1
D: .
J: TRBJ2-3
CDR3: CASSEGGAGGDTQYF
DNA: TGCGCCAGCAGCGAGGGGGGTGCCGGTGGAGATACGCAGTATTTT

size: .
V: TRBV11-2
D: TRBD2
J: TRBJ2-1
CDR3: CASSLVSLTSGGSGEQFF
DNA: TGTGCCAGCAGCTTAGTTTCTCTTACTAGCGGGGGGTCCGGTGAGCAGTTCTTC

size: .
V: TRBV20-1
D: .
J: TRBJ2-7
CDR3: CSAGLSAGSYEQYF
DNA: TGCAGTGCGGGATTATCGGCGGGGAGCTACGAGCAGTACTTC

size: .
V: TRBV18
D: TRBD1
J: TRBJ1-1
CDR3: CASSPQAGQASTEAFF
DNA: TGTGCCAGCTCACCACAAGCTGGACAGGCTTCCACTGAAGCTTTCTTT

size: .
V: TRBV24-1
D: .
J: TRBJ2-2
CDR3: CATSVLATGELFF
DNA: TGTGCCACCAGTGTACTAGCAACCGGGGAGCTGTTTTTT

size: .
V: TRBV29-1
D: .
J: TRBJ1-5
CDR3: CSVGDGGNQPQHF
DNA: TGCAGCGTTGGGGACGGAGGCAATCAGCCCCAGCATTTT

size: .
V: TRBV7-6
D: .
J: TRBJ2-3
CDR3: CASSLNTAHTDTQYF
DNA: TGTGCCAGCAGCCTAAACACGGCACACACAGATACGCAGTATTTT